This T cell receptor (beta chain) came from a study of shared clonotypes between healthy human individuals (dated by TCRdb to the early 2020s). About the full investigation: Three men and a couple of women, aged 18 to 49 years, made up the cohort. Per donor, three plates each were used for CD4 naive and CD4 memory, two for CD8 naive, and one for CD8 memory. Blood TCR repertoires of 5 or 6 healthy adults were deeply sequenced to estimate repertoire size and the extent of clonotype sharing between individuals. Libraries were prepared and TCR repertoires were sequenced by different laboratories using diverse techniques, in order to increase sequencing depth and limit assay-specific biases. Leukapheresis yielded between about 0.9 and 10 billion PBMCs per donor.

The junction shows trimming of 6 bases on V and 4 bases on J, plus 14 bases between the germline ends. The CDR3 has 14 amino acids, counting the end cysteine and phenylalanine. Only the CDR3 part of the read is kept: 42 bases, read in frame from the first base. Looking up the germline V gene yields CDR1 ENHRY and CDR2 SYGVKD. Using the deep immunoSEQ assay, multiplex PCR amplified TCR CDR3 regions from genomic DNA. For each cell subset, the extracted genomic DNA was distributed evenly across all wells of several immunoSEQ 96-well plates, and each plate served as one replicate. For sorted subsets, approximately 210 ng genomic DNA, equal to approximately 30,000 T cell genomes, was loaded into each replicate PCR. Purified libraries were measured with a Qubit 3.0 fluorometer, size-checked on a Bioanalyzer 2100, and measured again with the KAPA Library Quantification kit. Every immunoSEQ 96-well plate was sequenced on a dedicated single-read 150-cycle Illumina NextSeq 550 flow cell. The study's own analysis went as follows. The immunoSEQ output contained only junctional sequences without quality scores, so filtering could not match that applied to full-length reads. To assign V/J genes and CDR3, sequences were annotated using PyIR, a Python wrapper for IgBLAST v1.9, with IMGT germline references. Reads were filtered out if the reads had weak V/J assignments (E-value above 1e-6), no CDR3, stop codons, out-of-frame junctions, or ambiguous translated residues. V3J clonotypes were defined as sequences sharing the same inferred V gene, J gene, and CDR3 amino acid sequence. To compute the percentage overlap between repertoires, the number of shared unique clonotypes was divided by the size of the smaller repertoire. Repertoire richness was assessed with RTK rarefaction, the Chao1 estimator, and Recon v2.1 estimates of unobserved clonotypes. OLGA was used to compute generation probabilities for all TCRbeta clonotypes that the gDNA method yielded from a handful of donors. TCRdb took this table from immuneACCESS and kept in-frame rearrangements with V and J called. Such tables lack part of the clones; where checked against another copy, unresolved V genes explain under half of the gap, and the rest is unexplained. That table gives V, J and clone size, and the DNA gave D and trimming. The sample profile shows 2 million to 2.5 million clones; approximately 96% of them were found once. Clones ranked in the top ten supply approximately 0.13% of the sample.

The donors were healthy, HIV-negative adults who had no recently reported acute infections or vaccinations. Every donor was a Caucasian adult residing in Nashville, Tennessee, USA. CD4+ T cells were enriched by magnetic negative selection; naive cells were then positively selected on CD45RA, and the negative fraction formed the memory subset. After blood collection by leukapheresis, PBMCs were isolated using Ficoll-Histopaque density gradient centrifugation and then cryopreserved in the vapor phase of liquid nitrogen. Analytical flow cytometry was used to check the purity and quantity of each magnetically sorted T cell population. Genomic DNA was isolated from each sorted fraction and quantified by UV absorbance on a Nanodrop 2000c. Comment on this clone: Its antigen is unknown. No much larger clone exists at a distance of one base, and base qualities are not known.

What the study reported, not specific to this receptor: Rarefaction of sorted-subset datasets indicated incomplete sequencing despite the large sequencing depth. About 5% of naive CD4, 3.5% of naive CD8, 2.3% of memory CD4, and roughly 0.4% of memory CD8 clonotypes were shared across a few donors. Compared with non-shared clonotypes, clonotypes shared by all four sorted-subset donors had higher generation probabilities. Based on pairwise subsampling, the degree of clonotype sharing among donors was expected to be affected by sequencing depth. Because the study included only a small number of donors, the genetic and exposure-history diversity represented was limited. Sampling was restricted to blood, and TCR repertoires in tissues likely differ from the TCR repertoires found in blood. Larger estimated clonotype richness was generally found for naive subsets than for memory subsets.

The sequence derives from a man younger than 30 in good health. The sequence links TRBV10-3 to TRBJ2-3; TRBD2 is a weak D gene call, 6 bases matching. The sample comprised naive CD4+ T cells sorted from blood. What the cell subset or site label conveys for this sample: CD45RA+ positively selected. The nucleotide sequence is given as TGTGCCATCAGCCCGGGACTCCAAGCAGATACGCAGTATTTT. It translates to CAISPGLQADTQYF.